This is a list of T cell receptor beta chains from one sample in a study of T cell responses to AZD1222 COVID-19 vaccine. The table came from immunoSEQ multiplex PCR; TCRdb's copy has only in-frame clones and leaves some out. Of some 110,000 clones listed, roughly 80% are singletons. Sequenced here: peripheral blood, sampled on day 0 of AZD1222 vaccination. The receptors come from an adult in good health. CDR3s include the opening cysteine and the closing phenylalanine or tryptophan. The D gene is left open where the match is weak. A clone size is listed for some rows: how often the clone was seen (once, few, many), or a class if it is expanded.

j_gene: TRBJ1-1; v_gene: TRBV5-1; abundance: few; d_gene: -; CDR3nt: TGCGCCAGCAGCTACTCACCAGGGTTTACCACTGAAGCTTTCTTT; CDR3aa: CASSYSPGFTTEAFF
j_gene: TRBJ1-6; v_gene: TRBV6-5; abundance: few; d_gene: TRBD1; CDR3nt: TGTGCCAGCAGTTACTCTGGGACAGGGGATTCACCCCTCCACTTT; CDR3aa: CASSYSGTGDSPLHF
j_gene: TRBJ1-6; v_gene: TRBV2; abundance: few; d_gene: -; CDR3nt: TGTGCCAGCAGTGAAGCGGCAGTCGGTGACTATAGTTCACCCCTCCACTTT; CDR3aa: CASSEAAVGDYSSPLHF
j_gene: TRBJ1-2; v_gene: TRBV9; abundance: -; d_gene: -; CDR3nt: TGTGCCAGCAGCGCCGCGGGCGGGGCCCTCCCTTATGGCTACACCTTC; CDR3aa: CASSAAGGALPYGYTF
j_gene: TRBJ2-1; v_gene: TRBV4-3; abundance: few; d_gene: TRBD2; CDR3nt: TGCGCCAGCAGCCAAGCCCTCGGGACTAGAATCCAGTTCTTC; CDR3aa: CASSQALGTRIQFF
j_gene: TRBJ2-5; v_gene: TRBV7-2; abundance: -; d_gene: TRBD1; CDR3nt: TGTGCCAGCAGCGTACAAGCCGGGACAGTCAAGGAGACCCAGTACTTC; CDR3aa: CASSVQAGTVKETQYF
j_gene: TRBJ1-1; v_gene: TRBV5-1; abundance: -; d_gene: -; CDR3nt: TGCGCCAGCAGCTTAGAGCTACTGACAGTTAACACTGAAGCTTTCTTT; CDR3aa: CASSLELLTVNTEAFF
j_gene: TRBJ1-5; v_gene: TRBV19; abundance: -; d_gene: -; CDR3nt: TGTGCCAGTAGGGGGGACGGTAATCAGCCCCAGCATTTT; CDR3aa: CASRGDGNQPQHF
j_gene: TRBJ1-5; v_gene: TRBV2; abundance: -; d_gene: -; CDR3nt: TGTGCCAGCAGGGTTAAAATCGGACTTAGGACAGACTCTATTTACAATCAGCCCCAGCATTTT; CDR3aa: CASRVKIGLRTDSIYNQPQHF
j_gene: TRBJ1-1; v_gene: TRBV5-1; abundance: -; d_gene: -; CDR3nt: TGCGCCAGCAGCCGACGGACACTTAGATCCCTGAACACTGAAGCTTTCTTT; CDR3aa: CASSRRTLRSLNTEAFF
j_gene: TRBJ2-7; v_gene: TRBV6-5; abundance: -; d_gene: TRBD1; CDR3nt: TGTGCCCTGGGTGGGGACAGGGGCTACGAGCAGTACTTC; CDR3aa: CALGGDRGYEQYF
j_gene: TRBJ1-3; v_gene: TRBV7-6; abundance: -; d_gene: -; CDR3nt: TGTGCCAGCAGCCTATGGGGGACCTCTGGAAACACCATATATTTT; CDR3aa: CASSLWGTSGNTIYF
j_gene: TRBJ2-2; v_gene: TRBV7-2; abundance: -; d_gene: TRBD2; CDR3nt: TGTGCCAGCACCGGGACTAGCGGGGGGTATTTGAACACCGGGGAGCTGTTTTTT; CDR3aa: CASTGTSGGYLNTGELFF
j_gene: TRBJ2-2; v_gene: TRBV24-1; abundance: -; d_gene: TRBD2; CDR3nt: TGTGCCACCAATGGCGGGACTAGGACCGCCGGGGAGCTGTTTTTT; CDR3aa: CATNGGTRTAGELFF
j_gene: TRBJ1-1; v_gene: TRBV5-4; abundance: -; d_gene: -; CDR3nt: TGTGCCAGCAGCCTACAGGGAAGGGAGGGTGAAGCTTTCTTT; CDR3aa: CASSLQGREGEAFF
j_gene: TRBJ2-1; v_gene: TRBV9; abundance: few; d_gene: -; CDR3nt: TGTGCCAGCAGCGTAGACGGGTTGTCCTCCTACAATGAGCAGTTCTTC; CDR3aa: CASSVDGLSSYNEQFF
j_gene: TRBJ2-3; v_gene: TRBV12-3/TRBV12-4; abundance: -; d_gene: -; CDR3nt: TGTGCCAGCAGTTTACAGGGGTTTACGCAGTATTTT; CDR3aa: CASSLQGFTQYF
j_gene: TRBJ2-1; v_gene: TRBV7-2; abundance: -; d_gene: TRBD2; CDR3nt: TGTGCCAGCAGCAAGCGGGAGGGCCCCGGGGATGAGCAGTTCTTC; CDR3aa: CASSKREGPGDEQFF
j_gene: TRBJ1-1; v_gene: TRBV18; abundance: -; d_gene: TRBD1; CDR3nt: TGTGCCAGCTCACAAGGACAGGGCGAAGCTTTCTTT; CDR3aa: CASSQGQGEAFF
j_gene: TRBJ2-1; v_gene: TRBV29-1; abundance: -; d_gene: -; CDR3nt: TGCAGCGCTACTCTGAACAGGGTTGATTTCTTC; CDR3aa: CSATLNRVDFF
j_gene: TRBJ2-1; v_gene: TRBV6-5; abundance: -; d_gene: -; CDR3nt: TGTGCCAGTCGGGACTCGTCCTACAATGAGCAGTTCTTC; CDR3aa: CASRDSSYNEQFF
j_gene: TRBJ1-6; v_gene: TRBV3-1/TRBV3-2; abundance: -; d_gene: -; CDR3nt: TGTGCCAGCAGCCATCGTGACTATAATTCACCCCTCCACTTT; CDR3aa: CASSHRDYNSPLHF
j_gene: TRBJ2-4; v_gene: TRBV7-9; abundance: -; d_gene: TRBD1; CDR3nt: TGTGCCAGCAGCCCCGGGACAGTAAACATTCAGTACTTC; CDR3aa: CASSPGTVNIQYF
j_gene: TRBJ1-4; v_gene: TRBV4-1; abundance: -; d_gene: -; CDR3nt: TGCGCCAGCAGCCAAGGAAACGCCCCCGGCGCGGGACTGTTTTTT; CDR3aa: CASSQGNAPGAGLFF
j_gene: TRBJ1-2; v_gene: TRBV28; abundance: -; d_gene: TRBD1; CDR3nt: TGTGCCAGCAGGACAGGGGGGTTCTATGGCTACACCTTC; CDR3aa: CASRTGGFYGYTF
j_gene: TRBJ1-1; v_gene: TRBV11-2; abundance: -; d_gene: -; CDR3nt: TGTGCCAGCTTTGATTACTTGAACACTGAAGCTTTCTTT; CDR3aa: CASFDYLNTEAFF
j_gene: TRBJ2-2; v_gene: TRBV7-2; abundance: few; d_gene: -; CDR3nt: TGTGCCAGCAGCTTGCCGAACACCGGGGAGCTGTTTTTT; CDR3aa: CASSLPNTGELFF
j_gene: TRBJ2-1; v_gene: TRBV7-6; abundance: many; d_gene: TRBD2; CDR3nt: TGTGCCAGCAGCCCTAACGGGGGGAGTCCCAATGAGCAGTTCTTC; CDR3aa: CASSPNGGSPNEQFF
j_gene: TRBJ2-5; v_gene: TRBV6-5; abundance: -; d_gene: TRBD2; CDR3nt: TGTGCCAGCAGTTACGGAGCGGGAGGGAGGGTGGAGACCCAGTACTTC; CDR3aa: CASSYGAGGRVETQYF
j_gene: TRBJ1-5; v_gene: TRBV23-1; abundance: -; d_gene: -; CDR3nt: TGCGCCAGCAGTCAATTCGACCGCTCTCAGCCCCAGCATTTT; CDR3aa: CASSQFDRSQPQHF
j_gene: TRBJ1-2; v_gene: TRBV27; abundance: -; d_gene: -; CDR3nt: TGTGCCAGCAGTTTATATCCAGGGCAATCTGGCTACACCTTC; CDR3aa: CASSLYPGQSGYTF
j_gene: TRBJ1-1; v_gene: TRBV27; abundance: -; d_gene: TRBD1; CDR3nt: TGTGCCAGCAGGACCCTGTCCAACCCGACAGGGATCACTGAAGCTTTCTTT; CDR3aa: CASRTLSNPTGITEAFF
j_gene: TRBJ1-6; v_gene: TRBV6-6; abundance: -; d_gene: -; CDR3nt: TGTGCCAGCAGTCCCCACCCGGGATTGGAGAGTTCCTATAATTCACCCCTCCACTTT; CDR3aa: CASSPHPGLESSYNSPLHF
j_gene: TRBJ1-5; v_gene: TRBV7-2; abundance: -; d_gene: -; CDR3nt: TGTGCCAGCAGCCTTGAAGGGGATCAGCCCCAGCATTTT; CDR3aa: CASSLEGDQPQHF
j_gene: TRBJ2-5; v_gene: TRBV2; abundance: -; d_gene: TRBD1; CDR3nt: TGTGCCAGCAGGGACGGGACAGTTGGGCAAGAGACCCAGTACTTC; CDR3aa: CASRDGTVGQETQYF
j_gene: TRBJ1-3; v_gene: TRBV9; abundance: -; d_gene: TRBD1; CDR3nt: TGTGCCAGCAGCGCACCGGGACAGGGGGCGCCTTATGGGGGAAACACCATATATTTT; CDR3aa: CASSAPGQGAPYGGNTIYF
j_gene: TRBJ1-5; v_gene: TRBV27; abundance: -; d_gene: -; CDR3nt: TGTGCCAGCAGTTTAACCACTTACAGGGTAGGCCAGCCCCAGCATTTT; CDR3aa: CASSLTTYRVGQPQHF
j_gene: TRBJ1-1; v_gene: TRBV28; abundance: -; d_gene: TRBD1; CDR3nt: TGTGCCAGCGGTTCGGACAGGGGAAGCACTGAAGCTTTCTTT; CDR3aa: CASGSDRGSTEAFF
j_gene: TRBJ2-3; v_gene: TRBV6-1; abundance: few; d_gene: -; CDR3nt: TGTGCCAGCAGTGAAGAATGGTGGAGCACAGATACGCAGTATTTT; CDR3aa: CASSEEWWSTDTQYF
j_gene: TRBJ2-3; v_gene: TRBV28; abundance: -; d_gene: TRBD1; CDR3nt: TGTGCCAGCAGTCCAATAGCAGGGGGTCGTACAGATACGCAGTATTTT; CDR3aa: CASSPIAGGRTDTQYF
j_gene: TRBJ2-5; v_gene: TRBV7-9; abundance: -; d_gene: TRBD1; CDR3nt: TGTGCCAGCAGCCCAGGACAGGGGGTACAGGAGACCCAGTACTTC; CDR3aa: CASSPGQGVQETQYF
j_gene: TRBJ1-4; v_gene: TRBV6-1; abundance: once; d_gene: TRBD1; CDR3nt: TGTGCCAGCAGTGACAGGGGGCCCCCAACTAATGAAAAACTGTTTTTT; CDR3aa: CASSDRGPPTNEKLFF
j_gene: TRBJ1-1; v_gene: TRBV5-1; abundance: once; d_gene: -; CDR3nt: TGCGCCAGCAGTCCCCAGGGGCAGGACACTGAAGCTTTCTTT; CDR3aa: CASSPQGQDTEAFF